This T cell receptor (beta chain) was profiled in a study of T cell responses to AZD1222 COVID-19 vaccine. Overall study results and limits: Recipients of two AZD1222 doses showed rising Spike-specific TCR breadth and depth. Donors in the cohort were predominantly white British and more often female, and clonal diversity was possibly underestimated. Repertoires were collected only later (after the peak T cell response had occurred).

V lost 0 bases and J 0 bases, leaving 9 bases between the germline ends. The CDR3 has 16 residues. Germline loops: CDR1 SNHLY, CDR2 FYNNEI. Clones were read by immunoSEQ multiplex PCR, and TCRdb kept only the in-frame ones, dropping some. This sample has some 140,000 clones, with roughly 87% found just once. Concerning this clone itself: Its antigen is currently unknown.

The genes are TRBV2 and TRBJ1-5, with D uncertain. This specimen was peripheral blood, taken 28 days after the second AZD1222 dose. The receptor was isolated from an adult who received the AZD1222 COVID-19 vaccine. CDR3 DNA sequence: TGTGCCAGCAGTGAAGCCAGCAGGTATAGCAATCAGCCCCAGCATTTT. It yields the protein CASSEASRYSNQPQHF.